The 31 T cell receptor beta chains presented below share a single source sample, sequenced in a study of blood T cells in healthy people across ages (dated by TCRdb to the mid-2010s). Receptor amplification or capture employed 5' RACE. Sequencing used an Illumina HiSeq 2500. A second roughly 6 to 11 cycle PCR used a sample-barcoded 5' primer and a J-beta primer mix. TCRdb trimmed the raw reads at Q25, called clones with MiXCR and kept productive beta chains. CDR3 protein duplicates are merged, each entry listing the most common genes and DNA. This sample has more than 800,000 distinct CDR3 sequences in its table, and 25% to 35% of those were observed once. 17% of the sample goes to the ten largest clones. The material sequenced was blood. The source of these receptors is a woman of 80 years or more in good health.

About this clonotype: A read error may produce the germline difference seen at one junction end. This chain connects TRBV7-7 to TRBJ2-7, with D possibly TRBD1 on 5 matching bases. The CDR3 extends over 15 amino acids. Germline CDR1 is SSHAT and CDR2 is FNYEAQ (reference sequence). The CDR3 DNA follows: TGTGCTAGCAGCTTCGACCCGACAGCAACCTACGAGCAGTACTTC. As protein: CASSFDPTATYEQYF.

Concerning this clonotype itself: Given a much more abundant clone one base away, this may be a read error. The V call is TRBV20-1, the J call TRBJ2-7; the D call may be TRBD1 or TRBD2 (7 bases each). Germline-derived CDR1 and CDR2 are DFQATT and SNEGSKA (reference sequence). The CDR3 sequence is 12 residues long. The CDR3 reads CRAREGAYEQYF. The CDR3 DNA reads TGCAGGGCTAGGGAGGGGGCATACGAGCAGTACTTC.

This clonotype was recorded at least ten times. V is TRBV10-3 and J is TRBJ2-1; D unresolved. This CDR3 is built from 11 residues. Germline V gives CDR1 ENHRY, CDR2 SYGVKD. V was clipped by 11 bases and J by 4 bases, with 9 bases between them. The CDR3 is CASRNYNEQFF. CDR3 bases: TGTGCCTCCAGGAATTACAATGAGCAGTTCTTC.

This clonotype has only one observation. This chain joins TRBV5-1 and TRBJ2-2, with D perhaps TRBD1 (6 bases). The V gene lost 4 bases and the J gene lost 4 bases, with 14 bases spanning the gap. Germline CDR1 is SGHRS and CDR2 is YFSETQ. There are 15 residues in the CDR3. The CDR3 nucleotides read TGCGCCAGCAGCCATCCCCACAGGGCCACCGGGGAGCTGTTTTTT. Protein sequence: CASSHPHRATGELFF.

This clonotype was detected many times. This chain joins TRBV25-1 and TRBJ1-2, with 11 bases that match TRBD1. The germline gives CDR1 MGHDK, CDR2 SYGVNS. This CDR3 has 15 residues. Trimming cost V 4 bases and J 7 bases; bases outside gene matches: 8. The CDR3: CASSGLGQGASGYTF. The CDR3 DNA reads as TGTGCCAGCAGTGGCCTTGGACAGGGGGCAAGTGGCTACACCTTC.

Notes on this clonotype: A read error may be the cause here, since a much bigger clone is one base away. The chain couples TRBV7-9 to TRBJ2-5, with D perhaps matching TRBD1 or TRBD2 (6 bases each). CDR1 SEHNR and CDR2 FQNEAQ come from the germline V gene (reference sequence). Between the trimmed V and J ends, which lost 4 bases and 11 bases, there was a span of 14 bases. This CDR3 has 12 amino acids. CDR3 DNA sequence: TGTGCCAGCAGCTCCCAACAGGGAGGTCAGTACTTC. Translation: CASSSQQGGQYF.

This clonotype was observed many times. The chain uses TRBV5-5 and TRBJ1-5; D not certain. This CDR3 has 14 residues. CDR1 and CDR2 from the germline V gene are SGHKS and YYEKEE (reference sequence). The V gene lost 1 base and the J gene lost 1 base, with 6 bases spanning the gap. CDR3 in amino acids: CASSLSQSNQPQHF. CDR3 sequence (DNA): TGTGCCAGCAGCTTGTCACAGAGCAATCAGCCCCAGCATTTT.

This clonotype was picked up many times. The chain carries TRBV5-1 and TRBJ2-1, with a possible D match to TRBD1 (6 bases). The CDR3 is made up of 13 amino acids. The germline V gene has CDR1 SGHRS and CDR2 YFSETQ. V dropped 3 bases and J dropped 5 bases, with 9 bases sitting between them. DNA of the CDR3: TGCGCCAGCAGCTCGGGACAACACAATGAGCAGTTCTTC. This encodes CASSSGQHNEQFF.

This clonotype was counted at least ten times. The chain employs TRBV7-2 and TRBJ2-1; D possibly corresponds to TRBD2 (5 bases). With 1 base removed from V and 1 base from J, the gap between germline ends came to 14 bases. There are 17 residues in the CDR3. Germline CDR1 is SGHTA and CDR2 is FQGNSA. This CDR3 reads CASSLEGRAKSYNEQFF. The CDR3 nucleotides read TGTGCCAGCAGCTTAGAAGGGCGGGCAAAATCCTACAATGAGCAGTTCTTC.

This clonotype was seen at least ten times. The CDR3 DNA reads TGTGCCAGCAGAACCCAAGGTTTGGGGGAGAACTACAATGAGCAGTTCTTC. Translated, it gives CASRTQGLGENYNEQFF. V and J are TRBV5-5 and TRBJ2-1; tentatively, D is TRBD1 or TRBD2 (5 bases each). Germline CDR1 SGHKS, CDR2 YYEKEE (reference sequence). Trimming left V 5 bases short and J 3 bases short, with 21 bases between. CDR3 length: 17 residues.

As concerns this clonotype: It may be a read error: a sequence one base away is much more abundant. The V gene is TRBV4-1, the J gene TRBJ1-1; D uncertain. The germline gives CDR1 MGHRA, CDR2 YSYEKL. The CDR3 is 13 amino acids. V was pared by 2 bases and J by 2 bases, with 6 bases between. CDR3 amino acids: CASSQLVNTEAFF. CDR3 in DNA: TGCGCCAGCAGCCAACTCGTAAACACTGAAGCTTTCTTT.

The chain employs TRBV28 and TRBJ1-1, with unresolved D. Trimming stripped 7 bases from V and 4 bases from J, with 7 bases between. Germline loops: CDR1 MDHEN, CDR2 SYDVKM. There are 11 residues in the CDR3. CDR3 residues: CASTSVTEAFF. The CDR3 nucleotides are TGTGCCAGCACCTCGGTCACTGAAGCTTTCTTT.

V gene TRBV20-1 combines with J gene TRBJ1-1; D possibly corresponds to TRBD1 (5 bases). The CDR3 totals 16 residues. Deletions cut 3 bases from V and 4 bases from J, with 21 bases between. CDR1 DFQATT and CDR2 SNEGSKA come from the germline V gene (reference sequence). Here the CDR3 reads CSASRGFGGLSTEAFF. In nucleotides, the CDR3 is TGCAGTGCTAGTAGAGGGTTCGGGGGTTTGAGCACTGAAGCTTTCTTT.

The V gene is TRBV5-8, the J gene TRBJ2-1; weak D call: TRBD2 (6 bases). The CDR3 runs 15 residues. Germline lookup yields CDR1 SGHTS and CDR2 YDEGEE. V was pared by 4 bases and J by 7 bases, with 18 bases between. The CDR3, as DNA: TGTGCCAGCAGCCACCCTCGGGGGTTAGGAAATGAGCAGTTCTTC. The encoded protein is CASSHPRGLGNEQFF.

This clonotype appeared many times. V and J are TRBV12-3 or TRBV12-4 and TRBJ1-1; 7 positions agree with TRBD1. CDR3 length equals 14 residues. Trimming removed 6 bases from V and 4 bases from J; junction bases left unmatched: 8. The CDR3 DNA reads TGTGCCAGCAGCCGCGACAGGGCGAGCACTGAAGCTTTCTTT. It yields the protein CASSRDRASTEAFF.

The gene calls are TRBV25-1 and TRBJ1-5; D not certain. This CDR3 contains 14 residues. CDR1 MGHDK and CDR2 SYGVNS come from the germline V gene. The germline V and J ends were trimmed by 0 bases and 2 bases, with 5 bases remaining between them. CDR3 bases: TGTGCCAGCAGTGAATATAAGCGCAATCAGCCCCAGCATTTT. Residues: CASSEYKRNQPQHF.

V usage is TRBV7-2 and J usage is TRBJ2-7; D is possibly TRBD2 (6 bases). There are 16 residues in the CDR3. V lost 2 bases and J 0 bases, leaving 14 bases between the germline ends. Germline V gene data show CDR1 as SGHTA and CDR2 as FQGNSA. CDR3 amino acids: CASSLRWDSSSYEQYF. CDR3 sequence (DNA): TGTGCCAGCAGCTTAAGGTGGGACTCTAGCTCCTACGAGCAGTACTTC.

On this clonotype: The junction does not match germline at one end; this may be a read error. The gene calls are TRBV6-5 and TRBJ1-1; TRBD1 matches 9 bases. This CDR3 comprises 15 residues. Germline V lookup: CDR1 MNHEY, CDR2 SVGAGI. This CDR3 is CASSHSGQGYAEAFF. The CDR3 nucleotides are TGTGCCAGCAGTCACTCGGGACAGGGCTACGCTGAAGCTTTCTTT.

The sample holds many counts of this clonotype. The rearrangement joins TRBV6-5 to TRBJ2-7, with 7 nucleotides matching TRBD2. V trimming: 5 bases; J trimming: 2 bases; junction bases outside the gene matches: 3. The CDR3 runs 13 residues. Germline lookup yields CDR1 MNHEY and CDR2 SVGAGI. The CDR3 sequence is CASSRTSAYEQYF. The CDR3 DNA reads TGTGCCAGCAGTCGTACTAGCGCCTACGAGCAGTACTTC.

This clonotype has only a few counts. This chain connects TRBV18 to TRBJ1-4; tentative D call: TRBD1 (6 bases). Germline CDR1 is KGHSH and CDR2 is LQKENI. Trimming took 5 bases from V and 12 from J, leaving 22 bases between them. The CDR3 loop spans 15 amino acids. In DNA, the CDR3 is TGTGCCAGCTCAAACCTCCGAGGGGGATCCGCGGAACTGTTTTTT. This gives the protein CASSNLRGGSAELFF.

Many counts were recorded for this clonotype. The genes are TRBV20-1 and TRBJ2-3, with D uncertain. The CDR3 has 11 residues. CDR1 is DFQATT and CDR2 is SNEGSKA in the germline V gene (reference sequence). The V and J ends lost 1 base and 4 bases respectively, with 3 bases between them. DNA of the CDR3: TGCAGTGCTAGAGTAGCAGATACGCAGTATTTT. Amino acids: CSARVADTQYF.

The chain recombines TRBV12-1 with TRBJ1-1; the table assigns TRBD1, which was not confirmed against the DNA. TRBV12-1 is deemed a pseudogene. The CDR3 spans 11 residues. CDR3 sequence (DNA): TGTGCCCCCTCCTCTGCCCCCGAGGCTTTCTTT. Protein sequence: CAPSSAPEAFF.

In its sample, this clonotype was seen a few times. A read error may explain this, as a much larger clone is one base away. The V and J genes are TRBV12-3 or TRBV12-4 and TRBJ2-5; 10 bases fit TRBD2. The CDR3 extends over 15 amino acids. The trim removed 6 bases at V and 11 bases at J, leaving 15 bases unmatched. CDR3 nucleotides: TGTGCCAGCAGGGGCACTAGCGGGGCCTACAATGAGCAGTACTTC. This encodes CASRGTSGAYNEQYF.

V usage is TRBV14 and J usage is TRBJ2-1; TRBD2 aligns across 7 bases. The CDR3 has 14 residues. Per germline, CDR1 SGHDN and CDR2 FVKESK. With 4 bases clipped from V and 12 bases from J, the junction kept 12 bases outside the gene matches. The CDR3 reads CASSPRWGGSGQFF. DNA for the CDR3: TGTGCCAGCAGCCCACGTTGGGGGGGGTCCGGGCAGTTCTTC.

V and J are TRBV12-3 or TRBV12-4 and TRBJ2-1; the match to TRBD2 covers 11 bases. The CDR3 runs to 15 residues. J gave up 7 bases and V 1 base, and 3 bases lay outside the gene matches. The CDR3 sequence: CASSLGSGGVNEQFF. The CDR3 DNA reads as TGTGCCAGCAGTTTAGGTAGCGGGGGGGTGAATGAGCAGTTCTTC.

This chain links TRBV12-3 or TRBV12-4 with TRBJ2-1; 8 bases agree with TRBD2. J gave up 5 bases and V 6 bases, and 9 bases lay outside the gene matches. The CDR3 sequence is 15 residues long. The CDR3 sequence is CASRHPGLGNNEQFF. CDR3 DNA: TGTGCCAGCAGACATCCGGGACTAGGTAACAATGAGCAGTTCTTC.

Only a few counts were recorded for this clonotype. This sequence joins TRBV7-9 and TRBJ1-1, with D perhaps matching TRBD1 (5 bases). Germline V CDR1 and CDR2: SEHNR, FQNEAQ (reference sequence). The CDR3 loop spans 15 amino acids. Trimming cost V 0 bases and J 6 bases, with 14 bases left between them. The CDR3 DNA sequence: TGTGCCAGCAGCTTAGCCGCCCCAGGGATCGCTGAAGCTTTCTTT. This sequence encodes CASSLAAPGIAEAFF.

This clonotype came up many times. The J gene is TRBJ1-5, the V gene TRBV7-2; 8 bases agree with TRBD1. CDR3 length: 15 amino acids. V gave up 4 bases and J gave up 7 bases; unmatched junction bases: 9. The germline gives CDR1 SGHTA, CDR2 FQGNSA. The CDR3 region is CASSSGQGFSQPQHF. CDR3 bases: TGTGCCAGCAGCTCAGGACAGGGTTTTTCCCAGCCCCAGCATTTT.

The rearrangement links TRBV4-2 to TRBJ2-7; 12 positions agree with TRBD2. The end of the DNA is better explained by TRBJ2-5, so the J call may be wrong. Germline V gene sequence: CDR1 LGHNA, CDR2 YNFKEQ. This CDR3 is 20 amino acids long. CDR3 in DNA: TGTGCCAGCAGCCAAGATCCCGCCCCACTGACTAGCGGGAGCGGAGAGACCCAGTACTTC. Translation: CASSQDPAPLTSGSGETQYF.

At least ten counts were recorded for this clonotype. The chain couples TRBV7-8 to TRBJ2-4, with D perhaps TRBD2 (5 bases). Germline V gives CDR1 SGHVS, CDR2 FQNEAQ. The V end lost 4 bases, the J end lost 6 bases, and 16 bases lay between the germline ends. This CDR3 contains 15 residues. CDR3 nucleotide sequence: TGTGCCAGCAGCTCTCAATCAGGAGGCAGAAACATTCAGTACTTC. This codes for CASSSQSGGRNIQYF.

Note on this clonotype: Its ends do not fully match the called genes, so a read error is possible. V and J are TRBV27 and TRBJ1-6; D gene uncertain. The CDR3 loop spans 14 amino acids. The V gene's germline CDR1 is MNHEY and CDR2 SMNVEV (reference sequence). Here the CDR3 reads CASSLSADNPPRHF. The DNA for the CDR3 is TGTGCCAGCAGTTTGTCGGCGGATAATCCACCCCGCCACTTT.